A selection of T cell receptor beta chains follows, all from one sample in a study of blood T cells in healthy people across ages. TCRdb recomputed calls from the 5' RACE reads with MiXCR, one row per CDR3 protein. The sample holds about 1 million distinct CDR3 sequences; under 45% are singletons and the top ten take 15% to 20%. Sequences were obtained from blood. The origin of the receptors is a woman aged 55-75 years in good health. Both conserved end residues are part of each CDR3. The D gene is left open where the match is weak. Only some rows state a clone size, as once, few, many or a class for expanded clones.

J gene,clone size,D gene,V gene,CDR3 DNA,CDR3 protein
TRBJ2-7,-,-,TRBV25-1,TGTGCCAGCAGTGCAGGGTCGGGGTCCTACGAGCAGTACTTC,CASSAGSGSYEQYF
TRBJ2-7,few,-,TRBV10-3,TGTGCCGCACAGCCCTCGCAGTCCTACGAGCAGTACTTC,CAAQPSQSYEQYF
TRBJ2-5,-,-,TRBV27,TGTGCCAGCAGTTTATATAGGGCAAGGGAGACCCGGTACTTC,CASSLYRARETRYF
TRBJ2-1,-,-,TRBV6-5,TGTGCCAGCATGCTCCAGGCCTACAACGAGCAGTTCTTC,CASMLQAYNEQFF
TRBJ2-7,few,TRBD2,TRBV20-1,TGCAGTGCTAGAGGGACTAGCGGAGGCGAGCAGTACTTC,CSARGTSGGEQYF
TRBJ2-2,-,-,TRBV6-5,TGTGCCAGCAGTTACGACAGCGCGAACACCGGGGAGCTGTTTTTT,CASSYDSANTGELFF
TRBJ2-7,-,-,TRBV5-1,TGCGCCAGCAGCTTTCTCTCTGAAGGGCACGAGCAGTACTTC,CASSFLSEGHEQYF
TRBJ2-3,-,TRBD2,TRBV4-1,TGCGCCAGCAGCCCTACCGTGACTAGCGGGAGTGGGTACACAGATACGCAGTATTTT,CASSPTVTSGSGYTDTQYF
TRBJ1-6,-,TRBD1,TRBV11-2,TGTGCCTGCAGCTTTGGGACAGGGACAATGCTGCCCCTCCACTTT,CACSFGTGTMLPLHF
TRBJ2-5,few,-,TRBV28,TGTGCCAGCAGTTTACCGGGGGCCGTGGAGACCCAGTACTTC,CASSLPGAVETQYF
TRBJ1-2,-,TRBD1,TRBV14,TGTGCCAGCAGCCCTTGGAAGGGGGCGCAAAACTATGGCTACACCTTC,CASSPWKGAQNYGYTF
TRBJ2-7,few,-,TRBV15,TGTGCCACCGGGAGGAAGGTTCCAGACGAGCAGTACTTC,CATGRKVPDEQYF
TRBJ2-5,-,-,TRBV29-1,TGCAGCGTTGGGCAGGGTTTGAGAGAGACCCAGTACTTC,CSVGQGLRETQYF
TRBJ2-7,-,TRBD1,TRBV5-1,TGCGCCAGCAGCGCAACACAGGGGGTCTACGAGCAGTACTTC,CASSATQGVYEQYF
TRBJ2-5,few,TRBD2,TRBV27,TGTGCCAGCAGTCTCCGGACTAGCGGGAGGTCGAAGACCCAGTACTTC,CASSLRTSGRSKTQYF
TRBJ1-2,few,TRBD1,TRBV30,TGTGCCTGGGCAGGGACAGGTGGTAGAGGCTACACCTTC,CAWAGTGGRGYTF
TRBJ2-5,few,TRBD2,TRBV24-1,TGTGCCACCAGATCTAGCGGGGCGCACCAAGAGACCCAGTACTTC,CATRSSGAHQETQYF
TRBJ2-3,-,-,TRBV5-4,TGTGCCAGCAGCGTGGCGGGGCGGGCCGCAGGGGATACGCAGTATTTT,CASSVAGRAAGDTQYF
TRBJ2-7,few,-,TRBV20-1,TGCAGTGCTAGAGAACAGGATAAGTACGAGCAGTACTTC,CSAREQDKYEQYF
TRBJ2-5,few,TRBD2,TRBV4-1,TGCGCCAGCAGCCAAAGGACCACTAGCGGGGTCGGGCAAGAGACCCAGTACTTC,CASSQRTTSGVGQETQYF
TRBJ2-5,-,TRBD1,TRBV20-1,TGCAGTGCTGGGGACAGCGACTTCCGGGAGACCCAGTACTTC,CSAGDSDFRETQYF
TRBJ2-3,-,TRBD2,TRBV20-1,TGCAGTGCTAGACCCCCTCGGGCTAGCGGGAGTAGCACAGATACGCAGTATTTT,CSARPPRASGSSTDTQYF
TRBJ2-1,-,-,TRBV5-1,TGCGCCAGCAGCACCACAGGGTTCAATGAGCAGTTCTTC,CASSTTGFNEQFF
TRBJ2-1,-,TRBD2,TRBV3-1,TGTGCCAGCAGGGGGGTAGGACTAGCGGGCCACAATGAGCAGTTCTTC,CASRGVGLAGHNEQFF
TRBJ2-2,-,-,TRBV10-1,TGCGCCAGCAGTATGGCGGGACTGAATGGCGGGGAGCTGTTTTTT,CASSMAGLNGGELFF
TRBJ1-2,few,TRBD1,TRBV9,TGTGCCAGCAGCGCCACAGGGGTACCTGGCTACACCTTC,CASSATGVPGYTF
TRBJ2-1,-,TRBD2,TRBV4-1,TGCGCCAGCAGCCAAGCTGGAGCGGGAGCGTCTTACAATGAGCAGTTCTTC,CASSQAGAGASYNEQFF
TRBJ1-1,-,-,TRBV5-1,TGCGCCAGCACCCGACTATCGAACACTGAAGCTTTCTTT,CASTRLSNTEAFF
TRBJ2-1,few,-,TRBV12-5,TGTGCTAGTGGTTTGGAACAGGTCAATGAGCAGTTCTTC,CASGLEQVNEQFF
TRBJ2-1,few,TRBD1,TRBV20-1,TGCAGTGCTAGAGAAGCGACAGGGAAATACATCGATGAGCAGTTCTTC,CSAREATGKYIDEQFF
TRBJ2-3,-,-,TRBV10-1,TGCGCCAGCAGTGACGCCATCTTCTTGGATACGCAGTATTTT,CASSDAIFLDTQYF
TRBJ2-3,-,-,TRBV5-1,TGCGCCAGCAGCCCCCTTGACGCGGGGCCAGATACGCAGTATTTT,CASSPLDAGPDTQYF
TRBJ2-7,-,TRBD2,TRBV20-1,TGCAGTGCCCTTGGCCTGGGACTAGCGGGACCCCAGAGTTTCTACGAGCAGTACTTC,CSALGLGLAGPQSFYEQYF